The rows below give T cell receptor beta chains drawn from one sample of a study of blood T cell repertoires in COVID-19. TCRdb's copy holds only in-frame clones and misses some; the assay was immunoSEQ multiplex PCR. Among 25,000 to 35,000 clones listed, roughly 82% were seen once. Sequenced material: peripheral blood. The origin of the receptors is an elderly man with active or convalescent COVID-19. CDR3s include the opening cysteine and the closing phenylalanine or tryptophan. Fields, in order: J gene, V gene, clone size, CDR3 protein. Some rows mark clone size as missing; the rest say once, few, many or name a class of expanded clone.

TRBJ2-1	TRBV3-1/TRBV3-2	NA	CASSQGTGAYNEQFF
TRBJ2-1	TRBV21-1	NA	CASSSRKSSGISLSYNEQFF
TRBJ2-4	TRBV6-5	NA	CASRRELGNIQYF
TRBJ1-2	TRBV10-3	few	CAISEGTVYGYTF
TRBJ1-2	TRBV19	few	CASRRGTGAYGYTF
TRBJ2-7	TRBV27	once	CASSLRLAGGYEQYF
TRBJ2-7	TRBV3-1/TRBV3-2	NA	CASSPTGSEQYF
TRBJ2-2	TRBV5-5	NA	CASSLALRQILTGELFF
TRBJ2-7	TRBV2	NA	CASDLSRQGTYEQYF
TRBJ1-1	TRBV7-2	NA	CASSVSGMNTEAFF
TRBJ2-4	TRBV6-2/TRBV6-3	NA	CASSIRTSGFLAKNIQYF
TRBJ2-5	TRBV24-1	few	CATSDSGLAGNQETQYF
TRBJ1-1	TRBV19	once	CASSIPPLTGGNTEAFF
TRBJ2-7	TRBV27	few	CASSLGGGYSYEQYF
TRBJ2-2	TRBV5-1	NA	CASSLATTGELFF
TRBJ2-7	TRBV28	NA	CAIGQGTYEQYF
TRBJ2-1	TRBV6-5	NA	CASSPSGSPYNEQFF
TRBJ1-3	TRBV28	NA	CASYSPSSGNTIYF
TRBJ1-2	TRBV4-1	NA	CASSQDIRGGYGYTF
TRBJ1-2	TRBV13	NA	CASSLSRGGYTF